This T cell receptor beta chain emerged from a study of graft-versus-host responses after intestinal transplantation. Whole-study findings and limits: Graft-donor T cell macrochimerism coincided with high graft-versus-host to host-versus-graft clonal ratios in allografts. Early declines in HvG clones that occurred post-transplant were associated with peak circulating GvH clone levels.

Germline-derived CDR1 and CDR2 are MGHRA and YSYEKL. This CDR3 is 14 amino acids long. Trimming cost V 8 bases and J 5 bases; bases outside gene matches: 9. The table came from immunoSEQ multiplex PCR; TCRdb's copy has only in-frame clones and leaves some out. The data contain around 100,000 clones, approximately 93% of them singletons. Details on this clone: Its specificity is unknown.

This receptor was taken from a human donor who was the organ donor for an intestinal transplant. This chain links TRBV4-1 with TRBJ2-3, with TRBD2 matching 8 bases. The material sequenced was unstimulated CD8+ T cells sorted from spleen or lymph node cells, taken before transplant. The DNA of the CDR3 is TGCGCCAGCCGGGGAGCGGGAGCGGGAGATACGCAGTATTTT. Translating gives CASRGAGAGDTQYF.